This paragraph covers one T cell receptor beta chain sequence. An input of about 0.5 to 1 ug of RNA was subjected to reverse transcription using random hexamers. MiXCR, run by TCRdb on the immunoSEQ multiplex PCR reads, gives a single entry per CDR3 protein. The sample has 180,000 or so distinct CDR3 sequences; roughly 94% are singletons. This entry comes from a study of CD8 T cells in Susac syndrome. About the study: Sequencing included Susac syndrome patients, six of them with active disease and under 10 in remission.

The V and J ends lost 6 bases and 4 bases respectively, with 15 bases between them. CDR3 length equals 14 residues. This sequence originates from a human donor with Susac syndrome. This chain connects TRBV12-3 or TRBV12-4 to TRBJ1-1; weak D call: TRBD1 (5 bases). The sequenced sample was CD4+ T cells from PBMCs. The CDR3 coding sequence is TGTGCCAGCAGGATGAGAGGGGAGGGCACTGAAGCTTTCTTT. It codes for CASRMRGEGTEAFF.